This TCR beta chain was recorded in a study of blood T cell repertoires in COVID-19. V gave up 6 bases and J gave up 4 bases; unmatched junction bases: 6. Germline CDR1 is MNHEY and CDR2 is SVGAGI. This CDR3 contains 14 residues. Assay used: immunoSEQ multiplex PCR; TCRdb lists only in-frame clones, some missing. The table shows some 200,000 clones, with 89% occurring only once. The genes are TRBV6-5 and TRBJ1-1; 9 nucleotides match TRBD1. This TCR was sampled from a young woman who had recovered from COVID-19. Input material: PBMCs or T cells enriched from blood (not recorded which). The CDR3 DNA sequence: TGTGCCAGCAGGGGACAGGGAAGTTCCACTGAAGCTTTCTTT. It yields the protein CASRGQGSSTEAFF.